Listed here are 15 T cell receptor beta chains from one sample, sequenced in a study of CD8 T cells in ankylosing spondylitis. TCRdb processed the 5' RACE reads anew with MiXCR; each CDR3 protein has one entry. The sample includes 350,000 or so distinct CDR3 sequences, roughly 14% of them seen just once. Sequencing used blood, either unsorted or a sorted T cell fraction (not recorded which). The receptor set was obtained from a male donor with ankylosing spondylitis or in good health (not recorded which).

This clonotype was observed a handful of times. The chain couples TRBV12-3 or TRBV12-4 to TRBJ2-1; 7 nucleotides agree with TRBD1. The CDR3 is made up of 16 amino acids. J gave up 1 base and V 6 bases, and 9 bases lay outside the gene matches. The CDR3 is CASSLNRGRSYNEQFF. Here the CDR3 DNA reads TGTGCCAGCAGCCTTAACAGGGGACGGTCCTACAATGAGCAGTTCTTC.

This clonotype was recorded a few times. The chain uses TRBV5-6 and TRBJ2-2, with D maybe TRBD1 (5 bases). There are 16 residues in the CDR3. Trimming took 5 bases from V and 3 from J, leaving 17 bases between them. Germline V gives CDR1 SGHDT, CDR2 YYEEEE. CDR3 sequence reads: CASSSTDTRHTGELFF. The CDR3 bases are TGTGCCAGCAGTTCGACAGACACACGACACACCGGGGAGCTGTTTTTT.

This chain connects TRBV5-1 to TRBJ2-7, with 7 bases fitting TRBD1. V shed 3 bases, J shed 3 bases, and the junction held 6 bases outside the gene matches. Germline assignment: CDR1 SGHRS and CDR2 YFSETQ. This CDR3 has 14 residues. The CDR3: CASSSGQVRYEQYF. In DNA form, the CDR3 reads TGCGCCAGCAGCTCCGGACAGGTCCGCTACGAGCAGTACTTC.

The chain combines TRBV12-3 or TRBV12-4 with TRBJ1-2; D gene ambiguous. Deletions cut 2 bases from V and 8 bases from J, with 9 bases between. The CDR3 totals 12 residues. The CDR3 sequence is CASSLSSQGYTF. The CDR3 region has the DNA TGTGCCAGCAGTTTATCGTCACAGGGCTACACCTTC.

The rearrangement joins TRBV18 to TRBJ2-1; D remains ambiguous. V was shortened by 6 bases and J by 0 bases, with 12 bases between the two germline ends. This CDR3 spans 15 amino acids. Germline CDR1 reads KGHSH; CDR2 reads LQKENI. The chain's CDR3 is CASSPTRSSYNEQFF. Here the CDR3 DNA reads TGTGCCAGCTCTCCAACCCGAAGCTCCTACAATGAGCAGTTCTTC.

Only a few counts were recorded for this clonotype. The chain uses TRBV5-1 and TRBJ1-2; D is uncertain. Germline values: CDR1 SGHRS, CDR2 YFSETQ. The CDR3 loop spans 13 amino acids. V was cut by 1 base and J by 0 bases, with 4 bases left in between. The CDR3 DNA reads TGCGCCAGCAGCTTGATGGCTAACTATGGCTACACCTTC. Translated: CASSLMANYGYTF.

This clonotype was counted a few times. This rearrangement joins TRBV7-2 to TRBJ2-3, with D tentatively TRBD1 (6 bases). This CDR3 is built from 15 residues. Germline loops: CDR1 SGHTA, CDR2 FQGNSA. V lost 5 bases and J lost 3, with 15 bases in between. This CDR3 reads CASSRALGGTDTQYF. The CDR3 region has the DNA TGTGCCAGCAGCCGTGCTTTAGGGGGTACAGATACGCAGTATTTT.

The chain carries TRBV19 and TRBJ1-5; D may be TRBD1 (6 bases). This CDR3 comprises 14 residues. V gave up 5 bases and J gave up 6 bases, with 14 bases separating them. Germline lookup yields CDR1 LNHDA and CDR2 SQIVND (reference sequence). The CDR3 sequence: CASSSTGNGQPQHF. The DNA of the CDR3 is TGTGCCAGTAGTTCTACAGGGAACGGTCAGCCCCAGCATTTT.

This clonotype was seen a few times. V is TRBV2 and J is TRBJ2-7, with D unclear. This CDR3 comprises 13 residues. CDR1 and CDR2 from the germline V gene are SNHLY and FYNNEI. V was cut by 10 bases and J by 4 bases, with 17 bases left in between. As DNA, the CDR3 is TGTGCCACTACGTCCCAGCTAGGGTACGAGCAGTACTTC. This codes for CATTSQLGYEQYF.

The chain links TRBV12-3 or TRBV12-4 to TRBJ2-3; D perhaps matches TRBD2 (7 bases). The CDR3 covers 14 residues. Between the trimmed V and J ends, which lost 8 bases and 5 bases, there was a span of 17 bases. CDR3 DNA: TGTGCCAGCCGCGGGGGCCTGAGTGGAGATACGCAGTATTTT. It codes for CASRGGLSGDTQYF.

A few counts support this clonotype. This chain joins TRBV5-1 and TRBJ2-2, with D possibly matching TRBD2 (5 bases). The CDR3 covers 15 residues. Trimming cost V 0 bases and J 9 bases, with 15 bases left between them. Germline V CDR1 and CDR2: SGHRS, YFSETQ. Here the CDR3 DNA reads TGCGCCAGCAGCTTGGATTTACAGCGGTCGAGGGAGCTGTTTTTT. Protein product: CASSLDLQRSRELFF. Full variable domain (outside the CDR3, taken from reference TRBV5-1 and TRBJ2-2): KAGVTQTPRYLIKTRGQQVTLSCSPISGHRSVSWYQQTPGQGLQFLFEYFSETQRNKGNFPGRFSGRQFSNSRSEMNVSTLELGDSALYLCASSLDLQRSRELFFGEGSRLTVL.

The CDR3 here is CAWSRTGRGNIQYF. The DNA for the CDR3 is TGTGCCTGGAGTAGGACAGGACGAGGAAACATTCAGTACTTC. The rearrangement links TRBV30 to TRBJ2-4; the match to TRBD1 covers 7 bases. CDR1 GTSNPN and CDR2 SVGIG come from the germline V gene (reference sequence). V lost 2 bases to trimming and J lost 6 bases; unmatched junction nucleotides: 7. The CDR3 totals 14 residues.

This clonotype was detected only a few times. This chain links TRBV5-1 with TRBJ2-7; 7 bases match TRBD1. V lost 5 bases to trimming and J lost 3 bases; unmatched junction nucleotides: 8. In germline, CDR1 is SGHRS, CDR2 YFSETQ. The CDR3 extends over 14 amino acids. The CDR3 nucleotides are TGCGCCAGCAGTTACGACAGGGTAAACTACGAGCAGTACTTC. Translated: CASSYDRVNYEQYF. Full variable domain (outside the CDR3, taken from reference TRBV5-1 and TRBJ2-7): KAGVTQTPRYLIKTRGQQVTLSCSPISGHRSVSWYQQTPGQGLQFLFEYFSETQRNKGNFPGRFSGRQFSNSRSEMNVSTLELGDSALYLCASSYDRVNYEQYFGPGTRLTVT.

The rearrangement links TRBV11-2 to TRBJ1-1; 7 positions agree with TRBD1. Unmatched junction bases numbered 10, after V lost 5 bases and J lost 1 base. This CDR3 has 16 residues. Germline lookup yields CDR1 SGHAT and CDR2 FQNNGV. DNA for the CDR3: TGTGCCAGCAGCCGCACCAGGGGGGGGTCGAACACTGAAGCTTTCTTT. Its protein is CASSRTRGGSNTEAFF.

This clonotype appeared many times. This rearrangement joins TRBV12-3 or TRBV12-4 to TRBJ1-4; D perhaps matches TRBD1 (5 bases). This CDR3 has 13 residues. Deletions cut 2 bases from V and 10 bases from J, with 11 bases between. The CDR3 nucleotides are TGTGCCAGCAGTTTAATGCGGAGGGGAAAACTGTTTTTT. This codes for CASSLMRRGKLFF.